A selection of T cell receptor beta chains follows, all from one sample in a study of identical twins. TCRdb re-analysed the 5' RACE reads in MiXCR, keeping a single row per CDR3 protein. In the table there are 250,000 or so distinct CDR3 sequences, approximately 7.9% of which are singletons. Another study also made use of these data, one on yellow fever vaccine responses in identical twins.

The source material was CD8+ T cells sorted from blood. Receptor source: a woman aged 18-29 years in good health. Each CDR3 is given with its conserved first and last residue.

TRBV4-1 CASSQDSGTSGNEQFF
TRBV6-5 CASSYLGDGYTF
TRBV5-1 CASSLKGDREAFF
TRBV5-6 CASSFDRGKSEAFF
TRBV5-5 CASSLVPFLEKLFF
TRBV7-3 CASSPHGGSGSKDNEQFF
TRBV2 CASEGADTQYF
TRBV7-9 CASSLGLELHF
TRBV5-1 CASSLETATDTQYF
TRBV7-8 CASSLGKREAFF
TRBV25-1 CASSTDVPTGEQFF
TRBV5-1 CASSASGYGNTIYF
TRBV29-1 CSVLAGEVGDEQYF
TRBV5-6 CASSLGSELFF
TRBV7-9 CASSPLFGTTAFF
TRBV20-1 CSAQDGNTEAFF
TRBV7-9 CASSPTTGELFF
TRBV11-1 CASSVIVEGTSGYTDTQYF
TRBV2 CASSPQALGDYNEQFF
TRBV3-1 CASSQGRWTSGETDTQYF
TRBV27 CASSLWVGASRDEQYF
TRBV11-2 CASSWGWSGELFF
TRBV2 CASSGSSGRDEQFF
TRBV12-3/TRBV12-4 CASRRLAGADNEQFF
TRBV12-3/TRBV12-4 CASSPGIGRGGGANVLTF
TRBV13 CASTRTGWNEQFF
TRBV15 CATSRVAGRSQPQHF
TRBV5-1 CASSLLASNEQFF
TRBV7-9 CASSLTGDVYNEQFF
TRBV12-3/TRBV12-4 CASSLDPAGGTDTQYF
TRBV20-1 CSASKDRVAYEQYF
TRBV25-1 CASSENREGEFF
TRBV5-1 CASSFGSVRETQYF
TRBV20-1 CSARSGGGITEAFF
TRBV12-3/TRBV12-4 CASRDRGLSPLHF
TRBV7-9 CASSFAQGGSSYNEQFF
TRBV20-1 CSARDVASGGASNEQFF
TRBV7-3 CASSPSLTGYEQYF
TRBV5-1 CASSAAGAYGYTF
TRBV5-1 CASSLVVGLAGVNEQFF
TRBV7-9 CASSLSGGIQPQHF
TRBV9 CASAGNEQFF
TRBV11-2 CASSLAPPGELFF
TRBV28 CASSEAGVPYEQYF
TRBV7-8 CASSLGEHPPNTGELFF
TRBV27 CASSPGTSYNEQFF
TRBV9 CASSAKPSSQGGELFF
TRBV27 CASSSQGGPGNTIYF
TRBV6-2/TRBV6-3 CASSYPRATSRDTQYF
TRBV2 CASSDGRPQHF
TRBV7-2 CASSLGAGLDIQYF
TRBV7-6 CASSPGTSGSSYNEQFF
TRBV7-8 CASSQGLAGYLLRNEQFF
TRBV6-4 CASSEGAWGSPLHF
TRBV4-1 CASSQDVGRFYEQYF